These 5 T cell receptor beta chains were sequenced from one sample in a study of T cells in Graves' hyperthyroidism and ophthalmopathy. From RNA transcripts, TCR beta CDR3 regions were amplified. With the HTBI primer set, the TCR CDR3 went through a first round of RT-PCR. TCRdb reprocessed the multiplex PCR reads via MiXCR and lists one record per CDR3 protein. The table has a few hundred thousand distinct CDR3 sequences, roughly 15% seen once; the top ten hold around 20%. Sequenced sample: blood. Receptor source: a woman aged 25 to 45 with Graves' ophthalmopathy.

This clonotype appeared a few times. The rearrangement joins TRBV30 to TRBJ1-1; D remains ambiguous. Trimming removed 5 bases at V and 1 base at J, with 11 bases between. Germline CDR1 is GTSNPN and CDR2 is SVGIG (reference sequence). The CDR3 runs 13 residues. The CDR3 region is CAWGRTANTEAFF. The CDR3 DNA reads as TGTGCCTGGGGGCGTACAGCGAACACTGAAGCTTTCTTT.

In its sample, this clonotype was seen many times. V and J are TRBV2 and TRBJ2-7, with 7 bases matching TRBD1. Trimming removed 0 bases from V and 0 bases from J; junction bases left unmatched: 2. Germline lookup yields CDR1 SNHLY and CDR2 FYNNEI. CDR3 length: 15 amino acids. The CDR3 reads CASSEAHRGSYEQYF. The CDR3 DNA sequence: TGTGCCAGCAGTGAAGCCCACAGGGGCTCCTACGAGCAGTACTTC.

The chain joins TRBV10-3 to TRBJ1-2, with a weak D call TRBD1 (6 bases). The CDR3 extends over 13 amino acids. Trimming removed 8 bases at V and 2 bases at J, with 12 bases between. CDR1 ENHRY and CDR2 SYGVKD come from the germline V gene. The CDR3 sequence is CAIGQGQNYGYTF. In nucleotides, the CDR3 is TGTGCCATCGGTCAGGGGCAAAACTATGGCTACACCTTC.

This clonotype showed up just a few times. CDR3 region: CSVEGAGDFSYEQYF. DNA for the CDR3: TGCAGCGTTGAAGGGGCAGGGGATTTTTCCTACGAGCAGTACTTC. The chain is built from TRBV29-1 and TRBJ2-7, with a possible D match to TRBD1 (6 bases). CDR1 and CDR2 (germline): SQVTM, ANQGSEA. The CDR3 spans 15 residues. Between the trimmed V and J ends, which lost 1 base and 1 base, there was a span of 14 bases.

This clonotype came up many times. The genes are TRBV7-2 and TRBJ1-2; 7 nucleotides align to TRBD1. The J segment lost 7 bases and the V segment lost 5 bases, leaving 7 bases of the junction unmatched. Germline values: CDR1 SGHTA, CDR2 FQGNSA. The CDR3 runs to 13 residues. DNA of the CDR3: TGTGCCAGCAGCATGCGGACAGGCCCTGGCTACACCTTC. It specifies CASSMRTGPGYTF.